These T cell receptor beta chains were read from a single sample in a study of T cells after yellow fever vaccination. TCRdb used MiXCR to reprocess the 5' RACE reads, holding one entry per CDR3 protein. The sample lists 250,000 or so distinct CDR3 sequences; 6% to 8% were seen once. The sequencing here drew on CD4+ T cells sorted from PBMCs, taken on the day of the yellow fever booster vaccination. These receptors all come from a man aged 25-45 years who received the YFV17D yellow fever vaccine. Each CDR3 is given with its conserved first and last residue. A D gene is named only where the DNA matches it firmly. Size tells how often a clone was seen (once, few, many) or the class of an expanded clone, and some rows leave it out.

D gene	CDR3 length	V gene	J gene	clone size	CDR3 protein	CDR3 DNA
TRBD1	17	TRBV6-1	TRBJ1-5	once	CASSGRTGEGSNQPQHF	TGTGCCAGCAGTGGTCGGACAGGGGAGGGTAGCAATCAGCCCCAGCATTTT
TRBD2	15	TRBV7-2	TRBJ2-3	.	CASSLASGITDTQYF	TGTGCCAGCAGCTTAGCTAGCGGGATCACAGATACGCAGTATTTT
TRBD1	14	TRBV5-4	TRBJ2-3	.	CASSWTGTTDTQYF	TGTGCCAGCAGCTGGACAGGGACCACAGATACGCAGTATTTT
TRBD2	14	TRBV20-1	TRBJ2-1	.	CSARWLAANNEQFF	TGCAGTGCTAGGTGGCTAGCGGCGAACAATGAGCAGTTCTTC
TRBD2	18	TRBV4-3	TRBJ2-5	few	CASSQEVHVGGPLETQYF	TGCGCCAGCAGCCAAGAAGTCCATGTGGGAGGGCCCTTAGAGACCCAGTACTTC
.	14	TRBV6-2/TRBV6-3	TRBJ1-3	few	CACGGWSSGNTIYF	TGTGCCTGCGGCGGCTGGAGCTCTGGAAACACCATATATTTT
.	16	TRBV7-9	TRBJ2-1	few	CASSLRGRHLGYEQFF	TGTGCCAGCAGCTTACGGGGGCGGCATCTAGGCTATGAGCAGTTCTTC
TRBD2	15	TRBV20-1	TRBJ2-7	many	CSANSGRGSLDEQYF	TGCAGTGCTAATAGCGGGAGGGGGAGTTTAGACGAGCAGTACTTC
TRBD2	16	TRBV12-3/TRBV12-4	TRBJ2-1	.	CASSPPVTSGRREQFF	TGTGCCAGCAGTCCCCCCGTGACTAGCGGACGGCGTGAGCAGTTCTTC
TRBD2	17	TRBV23-1	TRBJ2-7	few	CASSHPRLAGAILEQYF	TGCGCCAGCAGTCACCCACGACTAGCGGGAGCTATATTGGAGCAGTACTTC
.	12	TRBV15	TRBJ2-4	many	CATSTLVNIQYF	TGTGCCACCAGCACCTTAGTAAACATTCAGTACTTC
.	13	TRBV9	TRBJ2-7	few	CASSVDLNSEQYF	TGTGCCAGCAGCGTAGACCTTAACAGCGAGCAGTACTTC
.	12	TRBV20-1	TRBJ2-7	.	CSPGPRSDEQYF	TGCAGTCCCGGACCCCGGAGCGACGAGCAGTACTTC
TRBD1	15	TRBV20-1	TRBJ2-7	many	CSATGGTGGSYEQYF	TGCAGTGCCACGGGGGGGACAGGGGGATCCTACGAGCAGTACTTC
.	12	TRBV7-2	TRBJ2-5	many	CASSLQKETQYF	TGTGCCAGCAGCTTACAGAAAGAGACCCAGTACTTC
.	16	TRBV5-1	TRBJ2-2	many	CASSLVTDQNTGELFF	TGCGCCAGCAGCTTGGTAACAGATCAGAACACCGGGGAGCTGTTTTTT